This T cell receptor beta chain was identified in a study of Ad26.COV2.S vaccination and SARS-CoV-2 variants. Study results and caveats: Assessments of TCR breadth and depth may have underestimated the total T cell responses. Similar non-spike TCR breadth was observed in recipients of vaccine and of placebo.

For this clone: Its antigen remains unknown.

Only in-frame clones appear in the TCRdb table, and some are missing; sequencing was by immunoSEQ multiplex PCR. The sample holds 75,000 to 100,000 clones, under 90% seen once. Here the sequenced sample was peripheral blood, taken after recovery from COVID-19. This sequence was found in a human donor who had recovered from COVID-19.

The CDR3 nucleotides are TGTGCCAGCAGCCCGCGCATAGCGGCCCCCTACAATGAGCAGTTCTTC. Amino acid sequence: CASSPRIAAPYNEQFF. The chain recombines TRBV9 with TRBJ2-1; D might be TRBD2 (6 bases). CDR1 SGDLS and CDR2 YYNGEE come from the germline V gene. The CDR3 covers 16 residues. Trimming removed 4 bases at V and 2 bases at J, with 16 bases between.